The 23 T cell receptor beta chains given below trace back to one sample, sequenced in a study of Ad26.COV2.S vaccination and SARS-CoV-2 variants. The treatment: around 19 received Ad26.COV2.S at low or high dose, single or two shots; about 5 received placebo; per-sample allocation not given. Sampling was done on day 63 after the first vaccine or placebo injection. Assay used: immunoSEQ multiplex PCR; TCRdb lists only in-frame clones, some missing. The sample contains about 480,000 clones, approximately 90% of which appear only once. The sample consisted of peripheral blood, taken in a trial of Ad26.COV2.S vaccine versus placebo. These receptor sequences come from a person between 18 and 60 years old who received the Ad26.COV2.S COVID-19 vaccine or a placebo.

The chain joins TRBV19 to TRBJ2-2; TRBD1 matches 12 bases. Trimming cost V 6 bases and J 6 bases; bases outside gene matches: 8. CDR1 is LNHDA and CDR2 is SQIVND in the germline V gene (reference sequence). This CDR3 spans 16 amino acids. The CDR3 region is CASSLGQGARPGELFF. In DNA form, the CDR3 reads TGTGCCAGTAGCCTGGGACAGGGGGCTCGTCCCGGGGAGCTGTTTTTT. Supplemented by reference TRBV19 and TRBJ2-2, the full variable domain reads DGGITQSPKYLFRKEGQNVTLSCEQNLNHDAMYWYRQDPGQGLRLIYYSQIVNDFQKGDIAEGYSVSREKKESFPLTVTSAQKNPTAFYLCASSLGQGARPGELFFGEGSRLTVL.

The gene calls are TRBV4-3 and TRBJ2-2; D remains unclear. Trimming cost V 4 bases and J 1 base, with 7 bases left between them. In germline, CDR1 is LGHNA, CDR2 YSLEER. The CDR3 has 14 amino acids. The CDR3 DNA reads as TGCGCCAGCAGCCCATATCAGAACACCGGGGAGCTGTTTTTT. This encodes CASSPYQNTGELFF.

J is TRBJ1-5 and V is TRBV7-2; no firm D call. The germline V and J ends were trimmed by 8 bases and 0 bases, with 5 bases remaining between them. Germline V gives CDR1 SGHTA, CDR2 FQGNSA. This CDR3 is 12 amino acids long. The CDR3 sequence is CASGDSNQPQHF. The CDR3 coding sequence is TGTGCCAGCGGGGATAGCAATCAGCCCCAGCATTTT. Full variable domain (rest looked up from reference TRBV7-2 and TRBJ1-5): GAGVSQSPSNKVTEKGKDVELRCDPISGHTALYWYRQSLGQGLEFLIYFQGNSAPDKSGLPSDRFSAERTGGSVSTLTIQRTQQEDSAVYLCASGDSNQPQHFGDGTRLSIL.

V and J are TRBV9 and TRBJ2-5, with 7 bases fitting TRBD2. V lost 0 bases and J lost 2; bases outside the gene matches: 4. CDR1 SGDLS and CDR2 YYNGEE come from the germline V gene. This CDR3 spans 15 amino acids. Written as DNA, the CDR3 is TGTGCCAGCAGCGTAGGGGTAGCGGGTCAAGAGACCCAGTACTTC. Its translation is CASSVGVAGQETQYF. Together with reference TRBV9 and TRBJ2-5, the CDR3 gives the full variable domain: DSGVTQTPKHLITATGQRVTLRCSPRSGDLSVYWYQQSLDQGLQFLIQYYNGEERAKGNILERFSAQQFPDLHSELNLSSLELGDSALYFCASSVGVAGQETQYFGPGTRLLVL.

V usage is TRBV4-3 and J usage is TRBJ1-6, with a possible D match to TRBD1 (6 bases). The CDR3 sequence is 13 residues long. Per germline, CDR1 LGHNA and CDR2 YSLEER. The V gene lost 4 bases and the J gene lost 7 bases, with 8 bases spanning the gap. The CDR3 spells CASSPGQNSPLHF. The CDR3 nucleotides read TGCGCCAGCAGCCCCGGACAGAATTCACCCCTCCACTTT.

The chain carries TRBV4-3 and TRBJ1-2; D unclear. CDR3 length equals 15 residues. Germline lookup yields CDR1 LGHNA and CDR2 YSLEER. The V and J ends lost 2 bases and 2 bases respectively, with 12 bases between them. The CDR3 here is CASSQSYQLNYGYTF. As DNA, the CDR3 is TGCGCCAGCAGCCAATCCTATCAACTAAACTATGGCTACACCTTC.

The V and J genes are TRBV5-8 and TRBJ1-6; D is unresolved. The CDR3 runs 14 residues. The germline CDR1 and CDR2 sequences are SGHTS and YDEGEE. Trimming left V 2 bases short and J 10 bases short, with 13 bases between. CDR3 residues: CASSLTPSGSPLHF. CDR3 coding DNA: TGTGCCAGCAGCTTAACCCCCAGTGGCTCACCCCTCCACTTT.

This clone occurred a few times. The chain employs TRBV7-8 and TRBJ1-1; no definite D call. CDR3 length: 12 residues. The V gene lost 4 bases and the J gene lost 7 bases, with 10 bases spanning the gap. Germline loops: CDR1 SGHVS, CDR2 FQNEAQ. Written as DNA, the CDR3 is TGTGCCAGCAGCTCGCCGACGGTTGAAGCTTTCTTT. Translated, it gives CASSSPTVEAFF.

V is TRBV6-5 and J is TRBJ2-5; D gene uncertain. CDR1 is MNHEY and CDR2 is SVGAGI in the germline V gene. The CDR3 runs 14 residues. Trimming cost V 2 bases and J 3 bases, with 10 bases left between them. The CDR3 bases are TGTGCCAGCAGTTACCCCGGTAGGGAAGAGACCCAGTACTTC. It codes for CASSYPGREETQYF.

With respect to this clone: Other DNA sequences in the sample encode the same CDR3. The chain links TRBV7-2 to TRBJ1-3; D unresolved. This CDR3 is built from 14 residues. The V and J ends lost 3 bases and 4 bases respectively, with 10 bases between them. The germline gives CDR1 SGHTA, CDR2 FQGNSA. CDR3: CASSLRGSGNTIYF. The CDR3 DNA follows: TGTGCCAGCAGCTTGAGAGGGTCCGGAAACACCATATATTTT.

V usage is TRBV5-5 and J usage is TRBJ2-2, with unresolved D. V was cut by 0 bases and J by 4 bases, with 13 bases left in between. This CDR3 has 16 amino acids. CDR1 and CDR2 (germline): SGHKS, YYEKEE (reference sequence). As DNA, the CDR3 is TGTGCCAGCAGCTTGGACGGGTATCGGTCCACCGGGGAGCTGTTTTTT. This translates into CASSLDGYRSTGELFF.

The chain uses TRBV18 and TRBJ2-7; D not resolved. The CDR3 sequence is 12 residues long. Trimming shortened V by 2 bases and J by 3 bases, and 5 bases separated the two germline ends. CDR1 and CDR2 (germline): KGHSH, LQKENI. DNA of the CDR3: TGTGCCAGCTCACCAGGAATCTACGAGCAGTACTTC. Amino acids: CASSPGIYEQYF. Filled out from reference TRBV18 and TRBJ2-7, the complete variable domain reads NAGVMQNPRHLVRRRGQEARLRCSPMKGHSHVYWYRQLPEEGLKFMVYLQKENIIDESGMPKERFSAEFPKEGPSILRIQQVVRGDSAAYFCASSPGIYEQYFGPGTRLTVT.

The chain combines TRBV29-1 with TRBJ1-1; D call uncertain. CDR3 length: 13 amino acids. Trimming stripped 4 bases from V and 1 base from J, with 10 bases between. Germline V gives CDR1 SQVTM, CDR2 ANQGSEA. The CDR3 reads CSVARVQNTEAFF. CDR3 coding DNA: TGCAGCGTTGCAAGAGTGCAGAACACTGAAGCTTTCTTT.

The chain couples TRBV18 to TRBJ2-7; D may correspond to TRBD1 or TRBD2 (5 bases each). V lost 4 bases, J lost 3 bases, and 13 bases lay in between. CDR1 KGHSH and CDR2 LQKENI come from the germline V gene. The CDR3 has 14 residues. CDR3 sequence (DNA): TGTGCCAGCTCACTCCCGGGACGAATCTACGAGCAGTACTTC. Amino acids: CASSLPGRIYEQYF.

The CDR3 protein is CASSRRTGGSDEQYF. CDR3 coding DNA: TGTGCCAGCAGTCGACGTACGGGAGGATCAGACGAGCAGTACTTC. The gene calls are TRBV6-5 and TRBJ2-7; 7 bases agree with TRBD2. The CDR3 sequence is 15 residues long. Germline assignment: CDR1 MNHEY and CDR2 SVGAGI. Losses at the gene ends were 5 bases for V and 5 bases for J; bases not matched to a gene: 12.

V is TRBV6-1 and J is TRBJ1-1; D is ambiguous. The CDR3 has 13 amino acids. Germline lookup yields CDR1 MNHNS and CDR2 SASEGT. V was trimmed by 2 bases and J by 1 base, leaving 5 bases between them. The DNA of the CDR3 is TGTGCCAGCAGTGAATACAGGAACACTGAAGCTTTCTTT. Protein product: CASSEYRNTEAFF.

The J gene is TRBJ1-4, the V gene TRBV7-2, with D tentatively TRBD1 (6 bases). Germline loops: CDR1 SGHTA, CDR2 FQGNSA. V was cut by 1 base and J by 7 bases, with 13 bases left in between. CDR3 size: 15 residues. The CDR3 DNA sequence: TGTGCCAGCAGCTTAGGGGGCAGGGGAGGTGAAAAACTGTTTTTT. Residues: CASSLGGRGGEKLFF. The full variable domain, in which reference TRBV7-2 and TRBJ1-4 provide the parts outside the CDR3, is GAGVSQSPSNKVTEKGKDVELRCDPISGHTALYWYRQSLGQGLEFLIYFQGNSAPDKSGLPSDRFSAERTGGSVSTLTIQRTQQEDSAVYLCASSLGGRGGEKLFFGSGTQLSVL.

The count of this clone is one. V and J are TRBV10-3 and TRBJ1-1; 7 bases match TRBD1. The length of the CDR3 is 14 residues. The trim removed 2 bases at V and 3 bases at J, leaving 3 bases unmatched. Germline values: CDR1 ENHRY, CDR2 SYGVKD. This CDR3 is CAISEQGVDTEAFF. CDR3 nucleotides: TGTGCCATCAGTGAGCAGGGGGTCGACACTGAAGCTTTCTTT.

V is TRBV3-1 (or the pseudogene TRBV3-2) and J is TRBJ2-7, with D perhaps given as TRBD1 or TRBD2 (5 bases each). The germline V gene has CDR1 LGHDT and CDR2 YNNKEL (reference sequence). The CDR3 runs 14 residues. The V end lost 5 bases, the J end lost 3 bases, and 14 bases lay between the germline ends. CDR3 sequence: CASSYRDLSYEQYF. The CDR3, as DNA: TGTGCCAGCAGCTACCGGGACCTCAGCTACGAGCAGTACTTC.

The chain recombines TRBV5-5 with TRBJ1-1; D not certain. Germline-derived CDR1 and CDR2 are SGHKS and YYEKEE (reference sequence). The CDR3 is 15 amino acids. The V gene lost 2 bases and the J gene lost 0 bases, with 11 bases spanning the gap. The CDR3 loop is CASSFPTALNTEAFF. The CDR3, as DNA: TGTGCCAGCAGCTTTCCAACAGCTCTGAACACTGAAGCTTTCTTT.

The genes are TRBV6-5 and TRBJ1-3; D uncertain. CDR3 size: 12 residues. Deletions cut 6 bases from V and 6 bases from J, with 9 bases between. Per the germline V gene, CDR1 is MNHEY and CDR2 is SVGAGI. The CDR3 here is CASRLGENTIYF. The CDR3 region has the DNA TGTGCCAGCAGGCTAGGAGAAAACACCATATATTTT.

J is TRBJ1-2 and V is TRBV7-2; D is unclear. Trimming removed 2 bases from V and 0 bases from J, with 10 bases in between. This CDR3 region has 15 residues. Looked up from germline, CDR1 is SGHTA and CDR2 is FQGNSA. Here the CDR3 reads CASSLWELANYGYTF. The CDR3 region has the DNA TGTGCCAGCAGCTTATGGGAGTTAGCTAACTATGGCTACACCTTC.

V usage is TRBV19 and J usage is TRBJ2-7; TRBD2 matches 7 bases. Losses at the gene ends were 3 bases for V and 3 bases for J; bases not matched to a gene: 5. Germline CDR1 and CDR2: LNHDA and SQIVND (reference sequence). The CDR3 extends over 14 amino acids. The chain's CDR3 is CASSMQSGGYEQYF. CDR3 DNA: TGTGCCAGTAGTATGCAGTCGGGGGGCTACGAGCAGTACTTC.